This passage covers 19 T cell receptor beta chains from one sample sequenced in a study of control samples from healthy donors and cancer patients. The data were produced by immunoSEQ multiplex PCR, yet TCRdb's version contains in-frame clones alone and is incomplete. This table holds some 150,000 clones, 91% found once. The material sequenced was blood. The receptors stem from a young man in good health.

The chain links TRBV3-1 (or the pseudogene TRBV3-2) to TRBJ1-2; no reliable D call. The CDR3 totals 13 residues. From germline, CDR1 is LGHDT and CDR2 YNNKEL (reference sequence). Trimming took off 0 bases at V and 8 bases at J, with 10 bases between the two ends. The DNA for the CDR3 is TGTGCCAGCAGCCAAGACCCGCGGCAAGGCTACACCTTC. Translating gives CASSQDPRQGYTF.

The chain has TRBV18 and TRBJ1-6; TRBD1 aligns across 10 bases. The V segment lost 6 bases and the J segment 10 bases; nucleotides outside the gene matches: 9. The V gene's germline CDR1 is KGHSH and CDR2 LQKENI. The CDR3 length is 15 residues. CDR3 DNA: TGTGCCAGCTCGGATTCCGGGACAGGGGACTCACCCCTCCACTTT. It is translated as CASSDSGTGDSPLHF.

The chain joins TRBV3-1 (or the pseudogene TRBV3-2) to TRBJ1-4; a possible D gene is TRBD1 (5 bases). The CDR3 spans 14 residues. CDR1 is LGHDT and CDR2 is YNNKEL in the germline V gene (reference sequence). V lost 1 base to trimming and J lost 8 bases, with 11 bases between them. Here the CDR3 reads CASSQVVWGEKLFF. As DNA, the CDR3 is TGTGCCAGCAGCCAAGTCGTGTGGGGCGAAAAACTGTTTTTT.

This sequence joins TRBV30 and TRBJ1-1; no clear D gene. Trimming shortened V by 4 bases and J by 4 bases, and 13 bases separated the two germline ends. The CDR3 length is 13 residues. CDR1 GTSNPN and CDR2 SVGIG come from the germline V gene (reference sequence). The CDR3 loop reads CAWTETRTTEAFF. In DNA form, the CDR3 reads TGTGCCTGGACGGAAACCAGGACCACTGAAGCTTTCTTT.

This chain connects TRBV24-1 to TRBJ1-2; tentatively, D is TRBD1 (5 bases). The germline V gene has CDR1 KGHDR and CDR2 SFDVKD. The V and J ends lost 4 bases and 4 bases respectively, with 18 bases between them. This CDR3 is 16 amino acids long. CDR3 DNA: TGTGCCACCAGTGACTGGGACGCCGCCCCGGTCTATGGCTACACCTTC. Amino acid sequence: CATSDWDAAPVYGYTF.

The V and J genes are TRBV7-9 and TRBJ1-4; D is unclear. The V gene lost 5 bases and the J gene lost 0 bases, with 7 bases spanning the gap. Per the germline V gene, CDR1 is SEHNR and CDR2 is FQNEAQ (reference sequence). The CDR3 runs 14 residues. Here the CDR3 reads CASSQAATNEKLFF. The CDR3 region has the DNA TGTGCCAGCAGCCAGGCGGCAACTAATGAAAAACTGTTTTTT. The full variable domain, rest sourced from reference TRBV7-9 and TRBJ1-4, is DTGVSQNPRHKITKRGQNVTFRCDPISEHNRLYWYRQTLGQGPEFLTYFQNEAQLEKSRLLSDRFSAERPKGSFSTLEIQRTEQGDSAMYLCASSQAATNEKLFFGSGTQLSVL.

As DNA, the CDR3 is TGTGCCAGCAGTCGGGGTCCTAACTATGGCTACACCTTC. It codes for CASSRGPNYGYTF. The genes are TRBV6-4 and TRBJ1-2; D gene uncertain. The CDR3 is made up of 13 amino acids. The V end lost 5 bases, the J end lost 0 bases, and 7 bases lay between the germline ends. Looked up from germline, CDR1 is MRHNA and CDR2 is SNTAGT.

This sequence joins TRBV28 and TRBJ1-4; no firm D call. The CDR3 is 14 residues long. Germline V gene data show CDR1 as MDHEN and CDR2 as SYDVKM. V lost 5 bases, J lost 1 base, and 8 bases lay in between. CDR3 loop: CASSTWGTNEKLFF. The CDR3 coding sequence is TGTGCCAGCAGTACGTGGGGAACTAATGAAAAACTGTTTTTT. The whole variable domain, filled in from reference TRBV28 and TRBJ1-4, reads DVKVTQSSRYLVKRTGEKVFLECVQDMDHENMFWYRQDPGLGLRLIYFSYDVKMKEKGDIPEGYSVSREKKERFSLILESASTNQTSMYLCASSTWGTNEKLFFGSGTQLSVL.

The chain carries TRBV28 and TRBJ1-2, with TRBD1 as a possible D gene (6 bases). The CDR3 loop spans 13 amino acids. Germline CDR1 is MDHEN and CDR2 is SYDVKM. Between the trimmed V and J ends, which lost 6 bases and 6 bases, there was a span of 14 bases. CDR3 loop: CASSPRQADGYTF. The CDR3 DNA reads TGTGCCAGCAGCCCACGACAGGCAGATGGCTACACCTTC.

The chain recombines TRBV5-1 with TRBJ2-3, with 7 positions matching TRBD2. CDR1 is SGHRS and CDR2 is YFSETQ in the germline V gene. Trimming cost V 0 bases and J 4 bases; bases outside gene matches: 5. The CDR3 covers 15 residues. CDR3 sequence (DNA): TGCGCCAGCAGCTTGGTAGCGGGCGGGCCAGATACGCAGTATTTT. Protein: CASSLVAGGPDTQYF.

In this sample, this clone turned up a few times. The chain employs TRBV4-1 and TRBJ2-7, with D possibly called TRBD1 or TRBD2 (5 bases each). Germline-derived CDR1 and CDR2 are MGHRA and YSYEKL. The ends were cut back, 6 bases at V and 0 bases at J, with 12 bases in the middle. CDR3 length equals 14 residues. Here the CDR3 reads CASSLGDLSYEQYF. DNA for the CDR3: TGCGCCAGCAGTTTGGGGGACCTCTCCTACGAGCAGTACTTC.

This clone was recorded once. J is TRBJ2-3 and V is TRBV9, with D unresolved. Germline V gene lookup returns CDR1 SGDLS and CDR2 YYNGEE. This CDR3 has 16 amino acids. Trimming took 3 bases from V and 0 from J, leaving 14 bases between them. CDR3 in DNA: TGTGCCAGCAGCGCCGCTACGAGGCTTAGCACAGATACGCAGTATTTT. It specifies CASSAATRLSTDTQYF.

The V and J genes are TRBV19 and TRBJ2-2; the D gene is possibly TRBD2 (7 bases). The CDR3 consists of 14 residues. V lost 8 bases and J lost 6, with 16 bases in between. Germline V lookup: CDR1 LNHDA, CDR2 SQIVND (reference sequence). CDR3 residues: CASGGARWAGELFF. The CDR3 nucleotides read TGTGCCAGTGGGGGGGCTAGGTGGGCCGGGGAGCTGTTTTTT.

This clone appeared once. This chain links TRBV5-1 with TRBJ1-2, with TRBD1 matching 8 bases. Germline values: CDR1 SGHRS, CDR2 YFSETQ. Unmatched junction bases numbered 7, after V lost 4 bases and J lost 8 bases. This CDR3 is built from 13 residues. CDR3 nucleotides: TGCGCCAGCAGCCCGACAGGGGTCGAGGGCTACACCTTC. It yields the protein CASSPTGVEGYTF. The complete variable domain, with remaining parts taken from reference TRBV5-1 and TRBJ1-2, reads KAGVTQTPRYLIKTRGQQVTLSCSPISGHRSVSWYQQTPGQGLQFLFEYFSETQRNKGNFPGRFSGRQFSNSRSEMNVSTLELGDSALYLCASSPTGVEGYTFGSGTRLTVV.

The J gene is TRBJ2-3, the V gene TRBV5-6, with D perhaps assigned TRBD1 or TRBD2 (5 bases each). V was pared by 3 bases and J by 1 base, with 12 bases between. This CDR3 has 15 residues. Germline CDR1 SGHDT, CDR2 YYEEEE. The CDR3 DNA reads TGTGCCAGCAGCTCGGCACTAGGGGGCACAGATACGCAGTATTTT. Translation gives CASSSALGGTDTQYF. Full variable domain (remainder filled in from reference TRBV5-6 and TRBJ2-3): DAGVTQSPTHLIKTRGQQVTLRCSPKSGHDTVSWYQQALGQGPQFIFQYYEEEERQRGNFPDRFSGHQFPNYSSELNVNALLLGDSALYLCASSSALGGTDTQYFGPGTRLTVL.

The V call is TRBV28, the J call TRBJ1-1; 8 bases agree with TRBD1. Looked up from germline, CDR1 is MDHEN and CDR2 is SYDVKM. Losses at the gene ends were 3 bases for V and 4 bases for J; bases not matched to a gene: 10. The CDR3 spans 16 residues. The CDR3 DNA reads TGTGCCAGCAGTTTTGCCAGGGGGCGCCTGTTCACTGAAGCTTTCTTT. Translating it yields CASSFARGRLFTEAFF.

CDR3 coding DNA: TGTGCCAGTAGTATGGGGCAGGGAAACACCGGGGAGCTGTTTTTT. Protein: CASSMGQGNTGELFF. V and J are TRBV19 and TRBJ2-2; D possibly corresponds to TRBD1 (5 bases). V lost 3 bases and J lost 2, with 10 bases in between. The CDR3 sequence is 15 residues long. CDR1 is LNHDA, CDR2 SQIVND, per germline (reference sequence).

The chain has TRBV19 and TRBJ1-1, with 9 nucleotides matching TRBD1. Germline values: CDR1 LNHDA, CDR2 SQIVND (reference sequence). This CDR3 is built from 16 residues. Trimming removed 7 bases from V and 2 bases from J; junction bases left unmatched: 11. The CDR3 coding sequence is TGTGCCAGTATGGTGTCCGGGACAGGGCTCAACACTGAAGCTTTCTTT. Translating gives CASMVSGTGLNTEAFF.

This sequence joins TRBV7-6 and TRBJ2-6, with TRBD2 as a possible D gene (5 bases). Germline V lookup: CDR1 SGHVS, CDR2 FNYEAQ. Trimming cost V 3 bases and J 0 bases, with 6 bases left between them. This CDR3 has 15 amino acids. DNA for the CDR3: TGTGCCAGCAGCTTCGGGGACTCTGGGGCCAACGTCCTGACTTTC. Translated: CASSFGDSGANVLTF.